This T cell receptor beta chain was obtained from a study of identical twins. Of note for this clonotype: Its antigen is still unknown.

Study observations and caveats: Findings depended on cross-sectional statistics rather than tracking the same donors.

From germline, CDR1 is DFQATT and CDR2 SNEGSKA (reference sequence). The CDR3 consists of 14 residues. Germline trimming cut 5 bases from V and 6 bases from J; bases unmatched to any gene: 10. TCRdb re-called the 5' RACE reads through MiXCR, storing one row per CDR3 protein. This table holds approximately 260,000 distinct CDR3 sequences, about 8.9% found once. This same sample was also taken into another study, of yellow fever vaccine responses in identical twins.

Material: CD8+ T cells sorted from blood. The sequence was collected from a woman aged 18-30 years in good health. J is TRBJ2-1 and V is TRBV20-1, with 7 bases identical to TRBD1. CDR3 sequence reads: CSADEPTGFNEQFF. The CDR3 DNA sequence: TGCAGTGCTGACGAACCGACAGGGTTCAATGAGCAGTTCTTC.